The next 30 T cell receptor beta chains were all read from a single sample in a study of OX40 agonist ivuxolimab in advanced cancers. Generated by immunoSEQ multiplex PCR, the TCRdb table keeps only in-frame clones and is missing some. The table lists about 64,000 clones, about four fifths of them singletons. The specimen was CD4+ or CD8+ T cells sorted from blood, collected in a trial of the OX40 agonist ivuxolimab. The receptors were sampled from an adult with an advanced solid tumor such as melanoma, head and neck, liver or kidney cancer.

CDR3 sequence (DNA): TGCGCCAGCAGCCAAAAGTACACAGAGAACACTGAAGCTTTCTTT. Protein: CASSQKYTENTEAFF. The chain recombines TRBV4-1 with TRBJ1-1; D not certain. The germline V and J ends were trimmed by 2 bases and 1 base, with 11 bases remaining between them. The length of the CDR3 is 15 residues. Germline CDR1 reads MGHRA; CDR2 reads YSYEKL.

Details on this clone: One end of the junction is discordant with germline, which a read error may explain. The chain links TRBV7-3 to TRBJ1-2, with a tentative D call TRBD1 (5 bases). This CDR3 is 13 amino acids long. CDR1 SGHTA and CDR2 FQGTGA come from the germline V gene. The CDR3 loop reads CASSVTGNYGYTF. CDR3 in DNA: TGTGCCAGCAGCGTAACAGGCAACTATGGCTACACCTTC.

The V call is TRBV6-6, the J call TRBJ2-7; 8 nucleotides align to TRBD2. This CDR3 spans 12 amino acids. With V trimmed by 6 bases and J by 7 bases, 5 bases remained unmatched. CDR1 is MNHNY, CDR2 SVGAGI, per germline (reference sequence). This CDR3 reads CASSPGGREQYF. The CDR3 DNA sequence: TGTGCCAGCAGCCCGGGGGGGAGAGAGCAGTACTTC.

This chain links TRBV6-5 with TRBJ2-6; D unclear. CDR3 size: 14 residues. Germline V gene data show CDR1 as MNHEY and CDR2 as SVGAGI. V lost 1 base to trimming and J lost 1 base, with 2 bases between them. The CDR3 loop is CASSYFSGANVLTF. The CDR3 DNA reads as TGTGCCAGCAGTTACTTTTCTGGGGCCAACGTCCTGACTTTC.

The V and J genes are TRBV5-8 and TRBJ1-2; no definite D call. V lost 0 bases and J lost 0, with 15 bases in between. The germline gives CDR1 SGHTS, CDR2 YDEGEE. The CDR3 has 17 amino acids. This CDR3 is CASSLATVFVANYGYTF. The DNA for the CDR3 is TGTGCCAGCAGCTTGGCCACGGTTTTTGTAGCTAACTATGGCTACACCTTC.

This clone was found once. The chain combines TRBV6-1 with TRBJ2-2, with D unresolved. CDR3 length: 15 amino acids. V was cut by 1 base and J by 2 bases, with 8 bases left in between. CDR1 and CDR2 (germline): MNHNS, SASEGT. CDR3 residues: CASSEGRSNTGELFF. The CDR3 bases are TGTGCCAGCAGTGAAGGCAGGAGTAACACCGGGGAGCTGTTTTTT.

The chain recombines TRBV29-1 with TRBJ1-2, with a possible D match to TRBD1 (6 bases). The CDR3 extends over 13 amino acids. Germline V gives CDR1 SQVTM, CDR2 ANQGSEA. V dropped 7 bases and J dropped 5 bases, with 17 bases sitting between them. The CDR3 loop reads CSATPGTSYGYTF. The CDR3 region has the DNA TGCAGCGCAACTCCCGGGACAAGTTATGGCTACACCTTC.

The rearrangement joins TRBV7-2 to TRBJ2-2; D is perhaps TRBD2 (6 bases). This CDR3 is 16 amino acids long. Germline V gives CDR1 SGHTA, CDR2 FQGNSA. The V and J ends lost 0 bases and 4 bases respectively, with 12 bases between them. The CDR3 reads CASSLAREFGTGELFF. Here the CDR3 DNA reads TGTGCCAGCAGCTTAGCTCGGGAGTTCGGCACCGGGGAGCTGTTTTTT.

This sequence joins TRBV5-8 and TRBJ2-1; tentative D call: TRBD2 (7 bases). The V gene lost 1 base and the J gene lost 0 bases, with 11 bases spanning the gap. The CDR3 loop spans 16 amino acids. Per the germline V gene, CDR1 is SGHTS and CDR2 is YDEGEE. The CDR3: CASSLFAGASYNEQFF. Here the CDR3 DNA reads TGTGCCAGCAGCTTGTTCGCGGGGGCCTCCTACAATGAGCAGTTCTTC.

The rearrangement uses TRBV14 and TRBJ2-7, with D uncertain. CDR3 length: 14 amino acids. Trimming stripped 0 bases from V and 7 bases from J, with 13 bases between. Germline V gene lookup returns CDR1 SGHDN and CDR2 FVKESK. The CDR3 bases are TGTGCCAGCAGCCAAGATAGGTCATGGGGTGAGCAGTACTTC. Its translation: CASSQDRSWGEQYF.

The chain recombines TRBV7-9 with TRBJ2-2, with TRBD1 identical over 8 bases. Germline assignment: CDR1 SEHNR and CDR2 FQNEAQ (reference sequence). V lost 6 bases, J lost 2 bases, and 5 bases stayed unmatched. This CDR3 contains 15 residues. CDR3 protein: CASRPDRVNTGELFF. The CDR3 DNA is TGTGCCAGCAGACCGGACAGGGTAAACACCGGGGAGCTGTTTTTT.

A single count supports this clone. This chain connects TRBV19 to TRBJ1-5; no definite D call. Between the trimmed V and J ends, which lost 3 bases and 2 bases, there was a span of 8 bases. This CDR3 spans 14 amino acids. Per germline, CDR1 LNHDA and CDR2 SQIVND (reference sequence). The CDR3 here is CASSIWERNQPQHF. The CDR3 DNA reads as TGTGCCAGTAGTATTTGGGAACGCAATCAGCCCCAGCATTTT.

This chain uses TRBV10-1 with TRBJ2-3; D ambiguous. The CDR3 spans 13 residues. Germline V lookup: CDR1 WNHNN, CDR2 SYGVQD (reference sequence). V gave up 0 bases and J gave up 5 bases, with 6 bases separating them. This chain's CDR3 is CASSESGQDTQYF. As DNA, the CDR3 is TGCGCCAGCAGTGAGTCGGGCCAAGATACGCAGTATTTT.

The V and J genes are TRBV5-4 and TRBJ1-2; perhaps TRBD1 as D (6 bases). With 0 bases removed from V and 0 bases from J, the gap between germline ends came to 12 bases. Germline values: CDR1 SGHNT, CDR2 YYREEE (reference sequence). The CDR3 runs 16 residues. CDR3 sequence (DNA): TGTGCCAGCAGCTTGGGGGCACAGGGTTCTAACTATGGCTACACCTTC. This gives the protein CASSLGAQGSNYGYTF.

The rearrangement joins TRBV5-5 to TRBJ2-7, with 7 bases aligning to TRBD1. The trim removed 2 bases at V and 6 bases at J, leaving 5 bases unmatched. This CDR3 is 13 amino acids long. In germline, CDR1 is SGHKS, CDR2 YYEKEE (reference sequence). CDR3 sequence: CASSFTGDGEQYF. The DNA of the CDR3 is TGTGCCAGCAGCTTTACAGGGGATGGCGAGCAGTACTTC.

The chain carries TRBV5-1 and TRBJ2-2; weak D call: TRBD1 (6 bases). Germline assignment: CDR1 SGHRS and CDR2 YFSETQ. Trimming stripped 3 bases from V and 1 base from J, with 13 bases between. The CDR3 covers 16 residues. The chain's CDR3 is CASSSADSLNTGELFF. CDR3 nucleotides: TGCGCCAGCAGCTCCGCGGACAGCCTGAACACCGGGGAGCTGTTTTTT.

The chain is built from TRBV7-6 and TRBJ1-4, with 7 bases that match TRBD1. CDR1 is SGHVS, CDR2 FNYEAQ, per germline. V shed 4 bases and J 8 bases; nucleotides not matched to a gene: 13. The length of the CDR3 is 16 residues. Here the CDR3 reads CASSSRPGQSGEKLFF. In DNA form, the CDR3 reads TGTGCCAGCAGCTCCCGGCCGGGACAGAGTGGAGAAAAACTGTTTTTT.

The chain couples TRBV6-5 to TRBJ1-5; 7 positions match TRBD1. J gave up 5 bases and V 6 bases, and 10 bases lay outside the gene matches. Germline V gene data show CDR1 as MNHEY and CDR2 as SVGAGI. This CDR3 has 15 amino acids. CDR3 sequence: CASSPGGDSYQPQHF. The CDR3, as DNA: TGTGCCAGCAGCCCCGGGGGGGACAGTTATCAGCCCCAGCATTTT.

The chain employs TRBV11-2 and TRBJ1-1; D unclear. The germline V gene encodes CDR1 SGHAT and CDR2 FQNNGV. The germline V and J ends were trimmed by 3 bases and 3 bases, with 11 bases remaining between them. CDR3 size: 14 residues. In DNA form, the CDR3 reads TGTGCCAGCAGCTTTATTTACGGGGACACTGAAGCTTTCTTT. The encoded protein is CASSFIYGDTEAFF.

V is TRBV2 and J is TRBJ2-3, with TRBD1 as a possible D gene (6 bases). The V end lost 5 bases, the J end lost 3 bases, and 18 bases lay between the germline ends. The germline CDR1 and CDR2 sequences are SNHLY and FYNNEI. This CDR3 spans 16 amino acids. CDR3 bases: TGTGCCAGCAGTTACTGGGACAACCACCCAACAGATACGCAGTATTTT. As protein: CASSYWDNHPTDTQYF.

The V call is TRBV12-1, the J call TRBJ2-7. TRBV12-1 is a documented pseudogene. The CDR3 contains 17 residues. The CDR3 sequence is CASSLGVRGAVFYEQYF. The DNA of the CDR3 is TGTGCCAGCAGCTTGGGAGTTCGTGGGGCCGTCTTCTACGAGCAGTACTTC.

The rearrangement links TRBV6-5 to TRBJ2-7; 11 bases map to TRBD2. The germline gives CDR1 MNHEY, CDR2 SVGAGI. This CDR3 has 15 amino acids. The trim removed 3 bases at V and 1 base at J, leaving 2 bases unmatched. CDR3 nucleotide sequence: TGTGCCAGCAGTTATAGCGGGGGGGATTCCTACGAGCAGTACTTC. Translating gives CASSYSGGDSYEQYF.

The chain carries TRBV11-3 and TRBJ2-3, with TRBD2 matching over 7 bases. Germline loops: CDR1 SGHNT, CDR2 YENEEA. This CDR3 is 12 amino acids long. Trimming took 2 bases from V and 11 from J; bases not matched to a gene: 4. The CDR3 loop is CASSLSGARQYF. As DNA, the CDR3 is TGTGCCAGCAGCTTAAGCGGGGCACGGCAGTATTTT.

The chain has TRBV6-5 and TRBJ2-1; TRBD2 is a possible D gene (6 bases). CDR3 length equals 14 residues. Trimming removed 0 bases from V and 10 bases from J, with 13 bases in between. Germline CDR1 reads MNHEY; CDR2 reads SVGAGI. The CDR3 nucleotides read TGTGCCAGCAGTTACTCTTCGGGAGTAGGAGAGCAGTTCTTC. This encodes CASSYSSGVGEQFF.

This clone was counted a few times. The rearrangement links TRBV25-1 to TRBJ1-1; 7 bases are shared with TRBD1. Germline-derived CDR1 and CDR2 are MGHDK and SYGVNS. J lost 3 bases, V lost 1 base, and 5 bases had no gene match. The CDR3 sequence is 15 residues long. CDR3 sequence reads: CASSESRQGYTEAFF. The CDR3 nucleotides read TGTGCCAGCAGTGAATCGAGACAGGGTTACACTGAAGCTTTCTTT.

V usage is TRBV7-2 and J usage is TRBJ1-1; D unresolved. This CDR3 has 15 residues. V was clipped by 1 base and J by 0 bases, with 9 bases between them. The germline gives CDR1 SGHTA, CDR2 FQGNSA. The CDR3 region has the DNA TGTGCCAGCAGCTTAGGGTCCGGAATGAACACTGAAGCTTTCTTT. Its translation: CASSLGSGMNTEAFF.

CDR3 residues: CASSLDSQTYNEQFF. DNA for the CDR3: TGTGCCAGCAGCTTAGACAGTCAAACCTACAATGAGCAGTTCTTC. This sequence joins TRBV11-3 and TRBJ2-1; no clear D gene. There are 15 residues in the CDR3. Deletions cut 0 bases from V and 2 bases from J, with 8 bases between. In germline, CDR1 is SGHNT, CDR2 YENEEA.

This clone was counted only a few times. J is TRBJ2-3 and V is TRBV15; a possible D gene is TRBD2 (6 bases). Germline values: CDR1 LNHNV, CDR2 YYDKDF (reference sequence). This CDR3 region has 13 residues. The germline V and J ends were trimmed by 3 bases and 4 bases, with 8 bases remaining between them. The CDR3: CATSSWGADTQYF. Written as DNA, the CDR3 is TGTGCCACCAGCAGCTGGGGGGCAGATACGCAGTATTTT.

This clone was observed a single time. J is TRBJ2-1 and V is TRBV5-6, with D possibly TRBD1 on 5 matching bases. V lost 2 bases to trimming and J lost 0 bases, with 12 bases between them. This CDR3 region has 16 residues. Germline V gene data show CDR1 as SGHDT and CDR2 as YYEEEE. CDR3 sequence reads: CASSLAGHLSYNEQFF. The DNA of the CDR3 is TGTGCCAGCAGCTTAGCAGGACACCTCTCCTACAATGAGCAGTTCTTC.

The chain uses TRBV27 and TRBJ1-4; D remains ambiguous. The V end lost 0 bases, the J end lost 5 bases, and 22 bases lay between the germline ends. Germline V gives CDR1 MNHEY, CDR2 SMNVEV (reference sequence). The CDR3 contains 19 residues. The DNA of the CDR3 is TGTGCCAGCAGTTTATCCCCCCCCGGGTGGGCGACTGAGAATGAAAAACTGTTTTTT. It translates to CASSLSPPGWATENEKLFF.